One sample yielded the 22 T cell receptor beta chains listed below, sequenced in a study of glioma-infiltrating T cells after dendritic cell vaccination. The protocol was immunoSEQ multiplex PCR, while the TCRdb copy is restricted to in-frame clones and leaves out a portion. The data hold approximately 24,000 clones, with about 90% observed a single time. Time point in this sample: after dendritic cell vaccination, including at tumor progression/relapse. Sequenced here: blood, sampled after dendritic cell vaccination. The receptors were sampled from a human donor with glioblastoma.

This clone came up once. This sequence joins TRBV7-6 and TRBJ1-1, with unresolved D. Germline V lookup: CDR1 SGHVS, CDR2 FNYEAQ. Trimming shortened V by 8 bases and J by 1 base, and 11 bases separated the two germline ends. The length of the CDR3 is 13 residues. CDR3 sequence (DNA): TGTGCCAGCTCTTATTTATCGAACACTGAAGCTTTCTTT. It translates to CASSYLSNTEAFF.

There are a few counts of this clone. V usage is TRBV6-5 and J usage is TRBJ1-3; D is unresolved. Trimming left V 5 bases short and J 4 bases short, with 12 bases between. This CDR3 is 14 amino acids long. Looked up from germline, CDR1 is MNHEY and CDR2 is SVGAGI. CDR3 protein: CASSEIPGGNTIYF. CDR3 in DNA: TGTGCCAGCAGTGAAATTCCGGGGGGAAACACCATATATTTT.

J is TRBJ2-3 and V is TRBV6-1; D possibly corresponds to TRBD2 (7 bases). Germline assignment: CDR1 MNHNS and CDR2 SASEGT. V was shortened by 4 bases and J by 6 bases, with 20 bases between the two germline ends. The CDR3 length is 16 residues. The CDR3 bases are TGTGCCAGCAGTGGGGGACTATCGGGGGCAGTGGATACGCAGTATTTT. Its protein is CASSGGLSGAVDTQYF.

The rearrangement links TRBV19 to TRBJ2-7; 10 nucleotides agree with TRBD1. The CDR3 has 13 amino acids. The junction had 1 base not matched to a gene; V was cut back by 3 bases and J by 5 bases. Germline-derived CDR1 and CDR2 are LNHDA and SQIVND (reference sequence). Written as DNA, the CDR3 is TGTGCCAGTAGTATGACAGGGGGCCACGAGCAGTACTTC. This encodes CASSMTGGHEQYF. The entire variable domain, with the rest obtained from reference TRBV19 and TRBJ2-7, is as follows: DGGITQSPKYLFRKEGQNVTLSCEQNLNHDAMYWYRQDPGQGLRLIYYSQIVNDFQKGDIAEGYSVSREKKESFPLTVTSAQKNPTAFYLCASSMTGGHEQYFGPGTRLTVT.

This clone was seen once. The J gene is TRBJ1-2, the V gene TRBV7-9, with D possibly matching TRBD1 (5 bases). Trimming took off 5 bases at V and 4 bases at J, with 17 bases between the two ends. Germline V gene sequence: CDR1 SEHNR, CDR2 FQNEAQ (reference sequence). The CDR3 length is 15 residues. The chain's CDR3 is CASSPSGQGSYGYTF. Written as DNA, the CDR3 is TGTGCCAGCAGCCCCTCCGGCCAGGGTTCCTATGGCTACACCTTC.

J is TRBJ1-4 and V is TRBV4-1, with D perhaps TRBD1 (6 bases). The ends were cut back, 1 base at V and 8 bases at J, with 17 bases in the middle. The CDR3 covers 16 residues. Germline V gene lookup returns CDR1 MGHRA and CDR2 YSYEKL. In DNA form, the CDR3 reads TGCGCCAGCAGCCAAGCTTTTCAGGGGACGGCGGAAAAACTGTTTTTT. Its protein is CASSQAFQGTAEKLFF.

The rearrangement joins TRBV5-1 to TRBJ2-5, with TRBD2 matching 8 bases. The length of the CDR3 is 14 residues. With 4 bases clipped from V and 4 bases from J, the junction kept 6 bases outside the gene matches. Germline lookup yields CDR1 SGHRS and CDR2 YFSETQ. CDR3 sequence reads: CASSPGTSLETQYF. The CDR3 DNA reads TGCGCCAGCAGCCCCGGGACTAGTCTAGAGACCCAGTACTTC.

The chain combines TRBV18 with TRBJ2-5; D is perhaps TRBD2 (5 bases). CDR3 length: 14 residues. V gave up 3 bases and J gave up 6 bases, with 14 bases separating them. The germline CDR1 and CDR2 sequences are KGHSH and LQKENI. The CDR3 reads CASSPREEWQTQYF. CDR3 in DNA: TGTGCCAGCTCACCCCGGGAAGAGTGGCAGACCCAGTACTTC.

The DNA for the CDR3 is TGTGCCAGCAGCTCCCTTGGGGGCATACGGAACTATGGCTACACCTTC. Its protein product is CASSSLGGIRNYGYTF. The chain has TRBV7-2 and TRBJ1-2; D might be TRBD1 (6 bases). Germline V gives CDR1 SGHTA, CDR2 FQGNSA. The CDR3 consists of 16 residues. Trimming shortened V by 4 bases and J by 2 bases, and 17 bases separated the two germline ends.

This clone was counted once. This sequence joins TRBV10-1 and TRBJ1-2; 10 bases line up with TRBD1. Germline-derived CDR1 and CDR2 are WNHNN and SYGVQD (reference sequence). The junction had 3 bases not matched to a gene; V was cut back by 5 bases and J by 0 bases. The CDR3 sequence is 15 residues long. The chain's CDR3 is CASSPGQGANYGYTF. CDR3 in DNA: TGCGCCAGCAGTCCCGGACAGGGGGCTAACTATGGCTACACCTTC.

The CDR3 region is CASSLCIWGFANEKLFF. In DNA, the CDR3 is TGTGCCAGCAGCTTATGCATCTGGGGCTTCGCTAATGAAAAACTGTTTTTT. This sequence joins TRBV7-6 and TRBJ1-4, with TRBD1 as a possible D gene (5 bases). Germline V gene data show CDR1 as SGHVS and CDR2 as FNYEAQ. Trimming pared 2 bases from V and 3 bases from J, leaving 16 bases between. CDR3 size: 17 residues. Based on the CDR3 plus reference TRBV7-6 and TRBJ1-4, the full variable domain is GAGVSQSPRYKVTKRGQDVALRCDPISGHVSLYWYRQALGQGPEFLTYFNYEAQQDKSGLPNDRFSAERPEGSISTLTIQRTEQRDSAMYRCASSLCIWGFANEKLFFGSGTQLSVL.

CDR3 nucleotide sequence: TGTGCCAGCAGTTACAACGACGGAGACAGGGGCTACACCTTC. Encoded protein: CASSYNDGDRGYTF. This chain uses TRBV6-6 with TRBJ1-2, with a weak D call TRBD1 (6 bases). The germline V and J ends were trimmed by 2 bases and 8 bases, with 15 bases remaining between them. CDR3 length equals 14 residues. Germline-derived CDR1 and CDR2 are MNHNY and SVGAGI (reference sequence).

As to this clone: Other nucleotide sequences from this sample produce the same CDR3. This chain uses TRBV6-5 with TRBJ1-1; no reliable D call. The CDR3 is 14 amino acids. Germline V gene data show CDR1 as MNHEY and CDR2 as SVGAGI. V lost 2 bases and J 1 base, leaving 8 bases between the germline ends. The chain's CDR3 is CASSYGRRNTEAFF. The CDR3 DNA follows: TGTGCCAGCAGTTACGGGCGAAGGAACACTGAAGCTTTCTTT.

This chain uses TRBV6-4 with TRBJ2-5; no clear D gene. This CDR3 comprises 20 residues. V was shortened by 0 bases and J by 1 base, with 24 bases between the two germline ends. Looked up from germline, CDR1 is MRHNA and CDR2 is SNTAGT. In DNA, the CDR3 is TGTGCCAGCAGTGACTCCGGTGTGTTCACTCCCATATTTTTCCAAGAGACCCAGTACTTC. It encodes CASSDSGVFTPIFFQETQYF.

This chain uses TRBV5-4 with TRBJ2-7; the D gene is possibly TRBD1 (6 bases). Per germline, CDR1 SGHNT and CDR2 YYREEE (reference sequence). Between the trimmed V and J ends, which lost 3 bases and 2 bases, there was a span of 12 bases. The CDR3 covers 14 residues. The CDR3 DNA reads TGTGCCAGCAGCTCACGAGGACAGCCCTACGAGCAGTACTTC. Translating it yields CASSSRGQPYEQYF.

The chain has TRBV20-1 and TRBJ1-1; D remains ambiguous. Trimming removed 5 bases from V and 6 bases from J, with 10 bases in between. From germline, CDR1 is DFQATT and CDR2 SNEGSKA (reference sequence). This CDR3 is built from 11 residues. The CDR3, as DNA: TGCAGTGCTGGACTGGAGCCTGAAGCTTTCTTT. This gives the protein CSAGLEPEAFF.

J is TRBJ1-2 and V is TRBV20-1; D is unresolved. V lost 1 base, J lost 4 bases, and 4 bases lay in between. The CDR3 covers 11 residues. Germline values: CDR1 DFQATT, CDR2 SNEGSKA (reference sequence). CDR3 in DNA: TGCAGTGCTAGAGTGGCCTATGGCTACACCTTC. Translation gives CSARVAYGYTF.

This sequence joins TRBV5-1 and TRBJ2-5; D ambiguous. The CDR3 consists of 13 residues. From germline, CDR1 is SGHRS and CDR2 YFSETQ. V was clipped by 1 base and J by 3 bases, with 7 bases between them. The CDR3 region has the DNA TGCGCCAGCAGCTTGAGAACAGAAGAGACCCAGTACTTC. It codes for CASSLRTEETQYF.

This clone was seen just once. The V call is TRBV5-1, the J call TRBJ1-4; TRBD1 is a possible D gene (5 bases). This CDR3 spans 17 amino acids. The V end was cut by 6 bases, the J end by 4 bases, with 22 bases between. The V gene's germline CDR1 is SGHRS and CDR2 YFSETQ. CDR3: CASTPGRRGNYNEKLFF. CDR3 sequence (DNA): TGCGCCAGCACCCCAGGACGCCGGGGGAACTATAATGAAAAACTGTTTTTT.

This clone was seen once. A junction boundary mismatches the germline segment, possibly from a read error. This specimen includes other DNA sequences encoding the same CDR3. The V gene is TRBV6-7, the J gene TRBJ1-6; weak D call: TRBD1 (6 bases). TRBV6-7 is labeled an ORF, and its function is uncertain. This CDR3 region has 15 residues. CDR3 sequence reads: CASTAGAAYNSPLHF. In DNA form, the CDR3 reads TGTGCCAGCACTGCGGGGGCTGCATATAATTCTCCCCTCCACTTT.

The rearrangement joins TRBV18 to TRBJ2-3; no firm D call. The CDR3 is made up of 13 amino acids. Germline CDR1 and CDR2: KGHSH and LQKENI. Trimming removed 4 bases from V and 5 bases from J, with 10 bases in between. CDR3 in amino acids: CASSLTELDTQYF. Written as DNA, the CDR3 is TGTGCCAGCTCACTTACCGAACTAGATACGCAGTATTTT.

V is TRBV6-6 and J is TRBJ1-1; TRBD1 agrees at 7 bases. The CDR3 runs to 16 residues. The junction had 11 bases not matched to a gene; V was cut back by 6 bases and J by 1 base. The V gene's germline CDR1 is MNHNY and CDR2 SVGAGI (reference sequence). The CDR3 DNA follows: TGTGCCAGCAGCCGCCGACAGGGTGGGGGGAACACTGAAGCTTTCTTT. It codes for CASSRRQGGGNTEAFF.